This is a list of T cell receptor beta chains from one sample in a study of a mutant IDH1 vaccine in newly diagnosed glioma. Here immunoSEQ multiplex PCR was the method, and the copy in TCRdb shows in-frame clones only, minus some. The repertoire holds about 67,000 clones, about 83% seen once, with approximately 4.2% in the top ten. Sequences were derived from peripheral blood mononuclear cells (PBMCs), sampled from a glioma patient treated with radiotherapy, temozolomide or both. These receptors all stem from a woman younger than 30 with glioma. Some clones in this sample may be carry-over from other donors' samples. Both conserved end residues are part of each CDR3. A D gene is named only where the DNA matches it firmly. Size values are once, few and many counts, or a class for expanded clones, and some rows have none.

d_call | clone_size | cdr3_length | j_call | v_call | cdr3_aa | cdr3_nt
NA | few | 13 | TRBJ2-2 | TRBV6-1 | CASSESGTGELFF | TGTGCCAGCAGTGAATCGGGCACCGGGGAGCTGTTTTTT
NA | NA | 15 | TRBJ2-1 | TRBV7-9 | CASSLGVQRGNEQFF | TGTGCCAGCAGCTTAGGAGTACAGAGGGGCAATGAGCAGTTCTTC
NA | NA | 13 | TRBJ1-5 | TRBV27 | CASSLSNNRPQHF | TGTGCCAGCAGTTTATCCAATAATCGGCCCCAGCATTTT
NA | NA | 15 | TRBJ1-3 | TRBV11-2 | CASSFEGFSGNTIYF | TGTGCCAGCAGCTTCGAAGGGTTCTCTGGAAACACCATATATTTT
NA | NA | 13 | TRBJ2-7 | TRBV6-6 | CASRSLARYEQYF | TGTGCCAGCAGGTCCCTAGCTCGCTACGAGCAGTACTTC
NA | NA | 13 | TRBJ1-1 | TRBV6-4 | CASSVRENTEAFF | TGTGCCAGCAGTGTCCGGGAGAACACTGAAGCTTTCTTT
NA | NA | 17 | TRBJ2-5 | TRBV11-2 | CASSPLDREGGRKTQYF | TGTGCCAGCAGTCCCCTAGATCGAGAGGGGGGGCGTAAGACCCAGTACTTC
NA | NA | 15 | TRBJ2-2 | TRBV30 | CAWTVGRKYTGELFF | TGTGCCTGGACTGTCGGGCGGAAGTACACCGGGGAGCTGTTTTTT
TRBD1 | NA | 15 | TRBJ1-2 | TRBV6-5 | CASRATGGAVKGYTF | TGTGCCAGCAGAGCGACAGGGGGCGCCGTCAAAGGCTACACCTTC
TRBD1 | NA | 14 | TRBJ1-2 | TRBV6-1 | CASRVPGQVYGYTF | TGTGCCAGCAGAGTACCAGGACAGGTCTATGGCTACACCTTC
NA | NA | 14 | TRBJ1-3 | TRBV6-5 | CASSYGEGGNTIYF | TGTGCCAGCAGTTACGGCGAGGGGGGAAACACCATATATTTT
NA | NA | 15 | TRBJ1-1 | TRBV9 | CASSVLMGGGTEAFF | TGTGCCAGCAGCGTTCTGATGGGGGGAGGCACTGAAGCTTTCTTT
TRBD2 | NA | 16 | TRBJ2-1 | TRBV7-9 | CASNLWRETSYNEQFF | TGTGCCAGCAACCTTTGGCGGGAGACCTCCTACAATGAGCAGTTCTTC
NA | few | 12 | TRBJ1-1 | TRBV29-1 | CSWTDDGAEAFF | TGCAGCTGGACAGACGATGGGGCTGAAGCTTTCTTT
NA | NA | 14 | TRBJ1-1 | TRBV6-5 | CASSYSLGDTEAFF | TGTGCCAGCAGTTACTCTTTGGGGGACACTGAAGCTTTCTTT
NA | once | 15 | TRBJ1-2 | TRBV6-5 | CASSYSPQPIYGYTF | TGTGCCAGCAGTTACTCTCCGCAGCCCATCTATGGCTACACCTTC
NA | NA | 12 | TRBJ2-1 | TRBV4-1 | CASSHVRSEQFF | TGCGCCAGCAGCCACGTACGGAGTGAGCAGTTCTTC
NA | few | 18 | TRBJ1-5 | TRBV2 | CASSVAFPGQHSNQPQHF | TGTGCCAGCAGTGTAGCGTTCCCTGGACAGCATAGCAATCAGCCCCAGCATTTT
NA | NA | 14 | TRBJ1-1 | TRBV19 | CASSPYPRVTEAFF | TGTGCCAGTAGTCCTTACCCCAGGGTTACTGAAGCTTTCTTT
NA | NA | 13 | TRBJ1-4 | TRBV9 | CASSGSRDEKLFF | TGTGCCAGCAGCGGCTCGAGGGATGAAAAACTGTTTTTT
NA | NA | 15 | TRBJ2-7 | TRBV6-5 | CASSYRARTSYEQYF | TGTGCCAGCAGTTACAGGGCGCGGACCTCCTACGAGCAGTACTTC
TRBD1 | NA | 17 | TRBJ2-6 | TRBV5-6 | CASSFWDRGDGANVLTF | TGTGCCAGCAGCTTCTGGGACAGGGGAGATGGGGCCAACGTCCTGACTTTC
NA | NA | 12 | TRBJ2-7 | TRBV6-5 | CASSYQGFEQYF | TGTGCCAGCAGTTACCAGGGCTTCGAGCAGTACTTC
NA | NA | 16 | TRBJ2-5 | TRBV2 | CASSESALFDSNPQYF | TGTGCCAGCAGTGAAAGCGCTCTCTTTGACAGCAACCCCCAGTACTTC
TRBD1 | NA | 15 | TRBJ1-2 | TRBV19 | CASRPKGDRGYGYTF | TGTGCCAGTAGGCCTAAGGGGGACAGGGGCTATGGCTACACCTTC